Listed here are 4 T cell receptor beta chains from one sample, sequenced in a study of cytomegalovirus exposure and HLA in healthy donors. 13 Jbeta primers and 60 Vbeta primers were used for the PCR. Clones were sequenced by immunoSEQ multiplex PCR, and TCRdb holds only the in-frame ones, with some missing. The sample includes about 160,000 clones, 80% to 90% seen only once; the top ten take 1.5% to 2%. The sample comprised PBMCs. Receptor source: a man aged 18 to 30 in good health and CMV-seronegative.

Notes on this clone: This sample includes further DNA sequences coding for the same CDR3. V and J are TRBV7-2 and TRBJ1-5, with D hard to call. The V gene's germline CDR1 is SGHTA and CDR2 FQGNSA. Trimming removed 3 bases from V and 7 bases from J, with 10 bases in between. The CDR3 has 13 amino acids. CDR3 in DNA: TGTGCCAGCAGCTTGAGAGGGAACCAGCCCCAGCATTTT. Its protein product is CASSLRGNQPQHF.

This chain uses TRBV9 with TRBJ2-5, with TRBD1 matching over 11 bases. The length of the CDR3 is 16 residues. V lost 4 bases to trimming and J lost 4 bases; unmatched junction nucleotides: 9. Germline V gene sequence: CDR1 SGDLS, CDR2 YYNGEE. The CDR3 region is CASSPGTGGRPETQYF. The CDR3 DNA reads TGTGCCAGCAGCCCCGGGACAGGGGGGCGTCCAGAGACCCAGTACTTC.

A few counts support this clone. The V and J genes are TRBV28 and TRBJ1-6; D is possibly TRBD1 (6 bases). V lost 6 bases and J 8 bases, leaving 14 bases between the germline ends. This CDR3 is 14 amino acids long. Germline V lookup: CDR1 MDHEN, CDR2 SYDVKM. The CDR3 region is CASSRTGLHSPLHF. The CDR3 nucleotides are TGTGCCAGCAGCCGCACAGGGTTGCATTCACCCCTCCACTTT.

In regard to this clone: Compared with germline, one end of the junction differs, possibly owing to a read error. The rearrangement joins TRBV2 to TRBJ2-1; the D gene is possibly TRBD1 (6 bases). This CDR3 comprises 15 residues. The germline gives CDR1 SNHLY, CDR2 FYNNEI. The CDR3 loop is CASSEGTPFYNEQFF. The CDR3 DNA sequence: TGTGCCAGCAGCGAAGGGACACCTTTCTACAATGAGCAGTTCTTC.